Presented here are 11 T cell receptor beta chains from one specimen sequenced in a study of cytomegalovirus exposure and HLA in healthy donors. Primers included in the PCR were 60 Vbeta and 13 Jbeta primers. Assay: immunoSEQ multiplex PCR; the TCRdb copy retains only in-frame clones and omits some. The data hold 150,000 to 200,000 clones, with 75% to 85% observed a single time. Sequences were obtained from PBMCs. The receptors stem from a young man in good health and CMV-seropositive.

The table lists this clone with a few counts. The chain has TRBV6-1 and TRBJ2-1; maybe TRBD1 (6 bases). Germline V lookup: CDR1 MNHNS, CDR2 SASEGT. CDR3 length: 13 residues. V gave up 4 bases and J gave up 8 bases, with 12 bases separating them. The chain's CDR3 is CASSATGRHEQFF. The CDR3 nucleotides read TGTGCCAGCAGTGCGACAGGTCGGCATGAGCAGTTCTTC.

The chain recombines TRBV29-1 with TRBJ2-7; 11 nucleotides line up with TRBD2. This CDR3 contains 14 residues. Germline V gene data show CDR1 as SQVTM and CDR2 as ANQGSEA. Trimming at V came to 7 bases and at J to 5 bases, leaving 10 bases not matched to a gene. CDR3 amino acids: CSALASGRTHEQYF. CDR3 sequence (DNA): TGCAGCGCTCTGGCTAGCGGGAGGACCCACGAGCAGTACTTC.

The rearrangement joins TRBV13 to TRBJ2-3; TRBD2 agrees at 16 bases. Trimming removed 5 bases from V and 7 bases from J; junction bases left unmatched: 6. Germline-derived CDR1 and CDR2 are PRHDT and FYEKMQ (reference sequence). This CDR3 comprises 16 residues. CDR3 residues: CASSPGLAGGPYTQYF. The CDR3 nucleotides read TGTGCCAGCAGCCCGGGACTAGCGGGGGGGCCGTATACGCAGTATTTT.

This clone occurred once. V and J are TRBV9 and TRBJ2-3, with 7 bases aligning to TRBD2. After removal of 4 bases from V and 1 base from J, the junction contained 6 bases not matched to a gene. The CDR3 is 15 residues long. The V gene's germline CDR1 is SGDLS and CDR2 YYNGEE. In DNA form, the CDR3 reads TGTGCCAGCAGCCATGGGGGGGTTGGCACAGATACGCAGTATTTT. Translated: CASSHGGVGTDTQYF.

V is TRBV30 and J is TRBJ1-1, with D possibly TRBD1 on 5 matching bases. Germline CDR1 and CDR2: GTSNPN and SVGIG (reference sequence). The CDR3 contains 15 residues. The V end lost 0 bases, the J end lost 4 bases, and 15 bases lay between the germline ends. CDR3 nucleotides: TGTGCCTGGAGTGTATGCGGGGGTTTAAGCACTGAAGCTTTCTTT. Translated: CAWSVCGGLSTEAFF.

The chain carries TRBV5-1 and TRBJ1-3, with TRBD1 as a possible D gene (5 bases). The CDR3 extends over 15 amino acids. The V end was cut by 3 bases, the J end by 3 bases, with 13 bases between. Germline CDR1 and CDR2: SGHRS and YFSETQ. Here the CDR3 reads CASSYGRGYGNTIYF. The DNA of the CDR3 is TGCGCCAGCAGCTACGGTCGGGGGTATGGAAACACCATATATTTT.

The V and J genes are TRBV5-1 and TRBJ2-3, with a possible D match to TRBD2 (6 bases). Germline-derived CDR1 and CDR2 are SGHRS and YFSETQ. V lost 10 bases and J lost 0, with 15 bases in between. CDR3 length: 14 amino acids. The CDR3: CASYGDLSTDTQYF. The CDR3 region has the DNA TGCGCCTCATACGGGGACTTGAGCACAGATACGCAGTATTTT.

The V gene is TRBV5-4, the J gene TRBJ2-7, with a tentative D call TRBD1 (6 bases). The CDR3 has 15 residues. V shed 0 bases and J shed 1 base, with 11 bases lying between them. Germline V gives CDR1 SGHNT, CDR2 YYREEE (reference sequence). The CDR3 is CASSLAAGESYEQYF. In DNA form, the CDR3 reads TGTGCCAGCAGCTTGGCGGCAGGGGAATCCTACGAGCAGTACTTC.

The chain carries TRBV6-5 and TRBJ1-1, with unresolved D. Trimming took 2 bases from V and 0 from J, leaving 10 bases between them. CDR3 length equals 15 residues. Looked up from germline, CDR1 is MNHEY and CDR2 is SVGAGI. The CDR3 loop is CASSYGSSMNTEAFF. Here the CDR3 DNA reads TGTGCCAGCAGTTACGGCAGTTCAATGAACACTGAAGCTTTCTTT.

This sequence joins TRBV27 and TRBJ1-6; D is possibly TRBD1 (5 bases). Deletions cut 6 bases from V and 9 bases from J, with 9 bases between. From germline, CDR1 is MNHEY and CDR2 SMNVEV (reference sequence). The CDR3 consists of 12 residues. In nucleotides, the CDR3 is TGTGCCAGCAGCCGGCAGGGTTCACCCCTCCACTTT. Translating it yields CASSRQGSPLHF.

The rearrangement links TRBV10-3 to TRBJ2-5; D gene unclear. From germline, CDR1 is ENHRY and CDR2 SYGVKD. V was cut by 4 bases and J by 1 base, with 7 bases left in between. The CDR3 contains 13 residues. The CDR3 DNA reads as TGTGCCATCAGTGTAAACAGCCAAGAGACCCAGTACTTC. Its protein product is CAISVNSQETQYF.